This T cell receptor (beta chain) is drawn from a study of graft-versus-host responses after intestinal transplantation. The protocol was immunoSEQ multiplex PCR, while the TCRdb copy is restricted to in-frame clones and leaves out a portion. There are 100,000 or so clones in the sample; approximately 84% occur only once, and 0.95% lies in the top ten. Comments on this clone: Its target is unknown.

CDR1 LNHNV and CDR2 YYDKDF come from the germline V gene (reference sequence). CDR3 length equals 16 residues. The V gene end was trimmed by 1 base and the J gene end by 3 bases; junction bases not matched to a gene: 6. This specimen consisted of unstimulated CD4+ T cells sorted from spleen or lymph node cells, obtained before transplant. The chain links TRBV15 to TRBJ2-3; TRBD1 agrees at 8 bases. This TCR was recovered from a human donor who was the organ donor for an intestinal transplant. The CDR3: CATSRGGDRLTDTQYF. The CDR3, as DNA: TGTGCCACCAGCAGAGGAGGGGACAGGCTTACAGATACGCAGTATTTT.